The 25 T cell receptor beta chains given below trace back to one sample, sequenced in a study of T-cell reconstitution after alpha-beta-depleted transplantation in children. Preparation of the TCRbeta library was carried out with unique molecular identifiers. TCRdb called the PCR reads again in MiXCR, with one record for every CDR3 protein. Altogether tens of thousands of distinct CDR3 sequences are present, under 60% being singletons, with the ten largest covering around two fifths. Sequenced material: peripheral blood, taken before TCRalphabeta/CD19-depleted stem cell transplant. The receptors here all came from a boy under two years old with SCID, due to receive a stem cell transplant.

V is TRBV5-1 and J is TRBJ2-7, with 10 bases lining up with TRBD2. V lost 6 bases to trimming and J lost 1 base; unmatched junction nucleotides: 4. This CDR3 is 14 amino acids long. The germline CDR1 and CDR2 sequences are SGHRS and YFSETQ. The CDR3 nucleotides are TGCGCCAGCAAGTTGACTAGCGGGTCCTACGAGCAGTACTTC. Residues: CASKLTSGSYEQYF. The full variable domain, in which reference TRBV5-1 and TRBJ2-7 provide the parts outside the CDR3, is KAGVTQTPRYLIKTRGQQVTLSCSPISGHRSVSWYQQTPGQGLQFLFEYFSETQRNKGNFPGRFSGRQFSNSRSEMNVSTLELGDSALYLCASKLTSGSYEQYFGPGTRLTVT.

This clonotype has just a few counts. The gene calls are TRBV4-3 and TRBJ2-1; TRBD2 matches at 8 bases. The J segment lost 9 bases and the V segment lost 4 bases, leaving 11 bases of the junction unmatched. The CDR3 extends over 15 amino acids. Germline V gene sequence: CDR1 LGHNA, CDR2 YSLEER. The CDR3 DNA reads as TGCGCCAGCAGCCTAGCCGGGGGGGTAAACGGTGAGCAGTTCTTC. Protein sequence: CASSLAGGVNGEQFF.

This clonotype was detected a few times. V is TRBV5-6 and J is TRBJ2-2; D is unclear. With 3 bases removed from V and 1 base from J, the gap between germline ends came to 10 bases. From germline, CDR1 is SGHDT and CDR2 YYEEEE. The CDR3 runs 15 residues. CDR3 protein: CASSSTQMNTGELFF. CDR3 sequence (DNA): TGTGCCAGCAGCTCCACACAGATGAACACCGGGGAGCTGTTTTTT. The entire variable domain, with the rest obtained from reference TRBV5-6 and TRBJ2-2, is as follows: DAGVTQSPTHLIKTRGQQVTLRCSPKSGHDTVSWYQQALGQGPQFIFQYYEEEERQRGNFPDRFSGHQFPNYSSELNVNALLLGDSALYLCASSSTQMNTGELFFGEGSRLTVL.

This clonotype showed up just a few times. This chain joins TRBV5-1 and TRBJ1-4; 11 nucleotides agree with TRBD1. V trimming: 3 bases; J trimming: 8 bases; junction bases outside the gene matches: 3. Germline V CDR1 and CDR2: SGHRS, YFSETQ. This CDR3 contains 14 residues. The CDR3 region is CASSWTGGGEKLFF. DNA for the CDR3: TGCGCCAGCAGCTGGACAGGGGGCGGCGAAAAACTGTTTTTT.

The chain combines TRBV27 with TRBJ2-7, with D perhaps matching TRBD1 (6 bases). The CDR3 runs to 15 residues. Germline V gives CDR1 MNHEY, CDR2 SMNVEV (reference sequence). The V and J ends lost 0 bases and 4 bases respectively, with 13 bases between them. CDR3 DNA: TGTGCCAGCAGTTTATCGGGCAGGGGATTATACGAGCAGTACTTC. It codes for CASSLSGRGLYEQYF.

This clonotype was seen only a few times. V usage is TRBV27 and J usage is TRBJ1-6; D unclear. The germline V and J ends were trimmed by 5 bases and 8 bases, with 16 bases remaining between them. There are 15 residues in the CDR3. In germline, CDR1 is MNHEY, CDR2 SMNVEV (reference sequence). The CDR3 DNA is TGTGCCAGCAGTCCTCCCGGGCGTTTCGATTCACCCCTCCACTTT. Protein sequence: CASSPPGRFDSPLHF.

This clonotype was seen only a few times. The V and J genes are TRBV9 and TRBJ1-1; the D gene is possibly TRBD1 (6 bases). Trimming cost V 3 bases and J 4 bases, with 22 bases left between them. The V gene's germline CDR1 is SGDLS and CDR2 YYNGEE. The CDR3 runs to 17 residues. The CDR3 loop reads CASSAPLGGGSGTEAFF. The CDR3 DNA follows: TGTGCCAGCAGCGCCCCATTAGGGGGAGGATCTGGCACTGAAGCTTTCTTT.

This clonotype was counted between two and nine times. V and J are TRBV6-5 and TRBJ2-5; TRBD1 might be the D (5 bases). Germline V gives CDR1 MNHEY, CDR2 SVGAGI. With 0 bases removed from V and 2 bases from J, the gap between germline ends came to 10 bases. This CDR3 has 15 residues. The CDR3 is CASSYSIREQETQYF. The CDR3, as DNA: TGTGCCAGCAGTTACTCGATCAGGGAACAAGAGACCCAGTACTTC.

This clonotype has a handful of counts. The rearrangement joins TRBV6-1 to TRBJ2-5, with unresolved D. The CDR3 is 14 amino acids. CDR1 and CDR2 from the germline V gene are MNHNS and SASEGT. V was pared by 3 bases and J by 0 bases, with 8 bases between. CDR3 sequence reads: CASSDRPHQETQYF. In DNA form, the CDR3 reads TGTGCCAGCAGTGACAGACCCCACCAAGAGACCCAGTACTTC.

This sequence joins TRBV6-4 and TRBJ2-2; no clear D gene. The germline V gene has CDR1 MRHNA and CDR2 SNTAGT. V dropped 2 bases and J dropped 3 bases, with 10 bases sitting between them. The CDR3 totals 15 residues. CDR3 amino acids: CASSDRSDHTGELFF. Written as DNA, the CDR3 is TGTGCCAGCAGTGACCGGTCTGACCACACCGGGGAGCTGTTTTTT.

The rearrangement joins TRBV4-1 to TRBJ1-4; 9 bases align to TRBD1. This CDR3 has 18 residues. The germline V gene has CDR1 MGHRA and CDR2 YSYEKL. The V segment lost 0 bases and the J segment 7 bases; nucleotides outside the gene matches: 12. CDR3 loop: CASSQDYVIPGQGEKLFF. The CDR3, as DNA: TGCGCCAGCAGCCAAGATTACGTAATACCGGGACAGGGTGAAAAACTGTTTTTT.

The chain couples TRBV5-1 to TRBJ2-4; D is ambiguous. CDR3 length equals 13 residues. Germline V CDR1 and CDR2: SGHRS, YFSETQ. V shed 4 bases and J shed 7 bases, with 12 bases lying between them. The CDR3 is CASSAGGLNIQYF. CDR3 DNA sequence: TGCGCCAGCAGCGCTGGTGGCCTCAACATTCAGTACTTC.

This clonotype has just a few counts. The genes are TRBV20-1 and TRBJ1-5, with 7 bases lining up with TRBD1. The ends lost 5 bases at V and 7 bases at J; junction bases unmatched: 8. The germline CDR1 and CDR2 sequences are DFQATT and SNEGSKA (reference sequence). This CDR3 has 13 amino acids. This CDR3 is CSAQAQGHQPQHF. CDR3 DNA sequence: TGCAGTGCTCAGGCACAGGGGCACCAGCCCCAGCATTTT.

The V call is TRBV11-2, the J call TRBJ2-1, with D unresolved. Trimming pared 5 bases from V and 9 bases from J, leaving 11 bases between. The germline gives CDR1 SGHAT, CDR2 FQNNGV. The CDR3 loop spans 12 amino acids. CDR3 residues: CASSNELGEQFF. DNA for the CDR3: TGTGCCAGCAGCAACGAGTTGGGTGAGCAGTTCTTC.

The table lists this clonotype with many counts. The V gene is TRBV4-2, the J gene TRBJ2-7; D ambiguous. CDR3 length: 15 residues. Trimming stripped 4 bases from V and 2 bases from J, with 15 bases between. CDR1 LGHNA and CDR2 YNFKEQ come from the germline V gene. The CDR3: CASSPGPGPTYEQYF. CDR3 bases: TGTGCCAGCAGCCCTGGGCCGGGCCCGACCTACGAGCAGTACTTC.

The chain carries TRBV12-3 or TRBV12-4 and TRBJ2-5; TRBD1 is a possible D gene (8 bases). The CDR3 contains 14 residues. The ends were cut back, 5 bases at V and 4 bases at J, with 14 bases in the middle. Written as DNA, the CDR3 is TGTGCCAGCAGTAGCGGGACAGGAGGAGAGACCCAGTACTTC. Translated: CASSSGTGGETQYF.

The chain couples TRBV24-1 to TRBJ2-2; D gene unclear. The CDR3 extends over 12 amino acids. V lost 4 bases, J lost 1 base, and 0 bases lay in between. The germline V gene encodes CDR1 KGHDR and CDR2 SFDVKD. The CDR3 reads CATSENTGELFF. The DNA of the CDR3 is TGTGCCACCAGTGAGAACACCGGGGAGCTGTTTTTT.

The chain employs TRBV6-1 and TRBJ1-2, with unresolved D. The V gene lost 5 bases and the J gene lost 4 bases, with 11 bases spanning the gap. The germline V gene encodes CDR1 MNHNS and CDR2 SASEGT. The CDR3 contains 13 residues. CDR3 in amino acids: CASSLDSGYGYTF. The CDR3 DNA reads TGTGCCAGCAGTCTTGATTCAGGCTATGGCTACACCTTC.

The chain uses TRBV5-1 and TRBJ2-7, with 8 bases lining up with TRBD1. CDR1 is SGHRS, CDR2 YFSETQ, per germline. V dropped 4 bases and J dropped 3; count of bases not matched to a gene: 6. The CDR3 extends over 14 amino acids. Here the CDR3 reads CASSPRTGSYEQYF. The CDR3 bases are TGCGCCAGCAGCCCCCGGACAGGGAGCTACGAGCAGTACTTC.

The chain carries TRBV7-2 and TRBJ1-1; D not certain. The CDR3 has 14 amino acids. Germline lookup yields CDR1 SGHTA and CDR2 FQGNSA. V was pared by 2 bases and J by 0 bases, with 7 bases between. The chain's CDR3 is CASSLLGLNTEAFF. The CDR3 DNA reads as TGTGCCAGCAGCTTACTAGGCCTGAACACTGAAGCTTTCTTT.

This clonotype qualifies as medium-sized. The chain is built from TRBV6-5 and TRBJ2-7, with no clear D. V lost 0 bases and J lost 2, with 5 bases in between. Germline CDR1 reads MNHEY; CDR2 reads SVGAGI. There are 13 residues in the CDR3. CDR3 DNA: TGTGCCAGCAGTTACTCGATAACCTACGAGCAGTACTTC. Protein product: CASSYSITYEQYF.

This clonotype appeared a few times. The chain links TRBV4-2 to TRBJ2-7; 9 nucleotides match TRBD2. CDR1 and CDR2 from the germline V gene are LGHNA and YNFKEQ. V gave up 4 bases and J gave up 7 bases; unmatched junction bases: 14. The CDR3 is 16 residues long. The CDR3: CASSLGGSGGSSEQYF. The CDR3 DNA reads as TGTGCCAGCAGCCTGGGAGGTAGCGGGGGTTCTTCGGAGCAGTACTTC.

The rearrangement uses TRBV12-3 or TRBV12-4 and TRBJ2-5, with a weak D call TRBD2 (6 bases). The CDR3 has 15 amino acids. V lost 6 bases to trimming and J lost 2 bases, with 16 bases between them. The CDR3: CASRPGLLGQETQYF. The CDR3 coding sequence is TGTGCCAGCAGACCGGGACTCTTGGGGCAAGAGACCCAGTACTTC.

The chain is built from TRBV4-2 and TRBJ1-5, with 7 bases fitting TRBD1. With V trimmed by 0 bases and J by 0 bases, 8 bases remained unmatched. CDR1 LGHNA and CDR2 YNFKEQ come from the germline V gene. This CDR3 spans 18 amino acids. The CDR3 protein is CASSQDLGGGDSNQPQHF. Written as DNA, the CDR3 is TGTGCCAGCAGCCAAGATCTAGGGGGCGGGGATAGCAATCAGCCCCAGCATTTT.

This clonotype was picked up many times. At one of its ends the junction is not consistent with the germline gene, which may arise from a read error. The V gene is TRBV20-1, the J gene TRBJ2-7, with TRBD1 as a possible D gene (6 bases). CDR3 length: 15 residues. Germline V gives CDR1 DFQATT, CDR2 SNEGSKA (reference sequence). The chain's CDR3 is CSARAVGQRMWEQYF. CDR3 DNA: TGCAGTGCCAGAGCCGTCGGACAGCGGATGTGGGAGCAGTACTTC.